This T cell receptor (beta chain) was identified in a study of PD-1 blockade in classical Hodgkin lymphoma. V shed 4 bases and J 7 bases; nucleotides not matched to a gene: 12. This CDR3 is built from 15 residues. The V gene's germline CDR1 is ENHRY and CDR2 SYGVKD. Indicated time point: cycle 4 day 1 (C4D1), after more than five weeks of nivolumab. Each of the patients experienced relapse following autologous stem cell transplantation, and their brentuximab vedotin exposure differed. Turning to this clone: Its antigen is not identified.

Findings and limits, study-wide: By C4D1, diversity of CD4+ TCRs had risen significantly, whereas that of CD8+ TCRs had not. For complete responders, baseline diversity was comparable to that of newly diagnosed patients.

The data were produced by immunoSEQ multiplex PCR, yet TCRdb's version contains in-frame clones alone and is incomplete. This table has approximately 89,000 clones, nearly 85% appearing once. The chain employs TRBV10-3 and TRBJ1-2, with 7 nucleotides matching TRBD1. This specimen consisted of peripheral blood mononuclear cells (PBMCs), obtained before the fourth cycle of nivolumab. The TCR sequence derives from a human donor with classical Hodgkin lymphoma. The CDR3 DNA reads TGTGCCATCAGTGCAACCGGGACAGATGCTTCTGGCTACACCTTC. Its translation is CAISATGTDASGYTF.